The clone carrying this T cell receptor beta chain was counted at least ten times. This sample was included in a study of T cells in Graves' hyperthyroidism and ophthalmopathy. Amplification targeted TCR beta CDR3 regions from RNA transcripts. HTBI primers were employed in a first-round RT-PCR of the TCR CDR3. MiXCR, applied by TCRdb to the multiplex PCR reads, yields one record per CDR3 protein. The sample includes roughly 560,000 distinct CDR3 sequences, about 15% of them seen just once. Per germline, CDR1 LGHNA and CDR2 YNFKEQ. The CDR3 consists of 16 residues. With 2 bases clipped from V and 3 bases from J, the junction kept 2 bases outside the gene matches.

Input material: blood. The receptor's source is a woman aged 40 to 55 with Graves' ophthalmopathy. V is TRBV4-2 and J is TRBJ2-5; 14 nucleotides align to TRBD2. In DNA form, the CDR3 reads TGTGCCAGCAGCCAACGACTAGCGGGGGGGAAAGAGACCCAGTACTTC. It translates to CASSQRLAGGKETQYF.